This T cell receptor beta chain was obtained from a study of glioma-infiltrating T cells. This clonotype was seen ten or more times. Its specificity is unknown. Study findings and constraints: Non-neoplastic patients had below-expected tissue-blood divergence, while all gliomas exceeded expectation. CDR3 overlap between tissue and blood was very small.

TCR alpha and beta CDR3 regions were amplified from RNA using iRepertoire nested multiplex PCR. Input was about 85-400 ng of tissue mRNA or PBMC total RNA. MiXCR, run by TCRdb on the multiplex PCR reads, gives a single entry per CDR3 protein. The sample includes some 190,000 distinct CDR3 sequences, approximately 30% seen only once; the top ten take 20%. The receptor was isolated from a human donor with low-grade glioma or glioblastoma, undergoing nonglioma brain surgery, or in good health (not recorded which). The sequenced material came from glioma tissue, nonneoplastic brain tissue, or PBMCs (not recorded which).

The CDR3 DNA reads TGTGCCAGCAGCCAAGAAGGACTAGCGGGGATTTACAATGAGCAGTTCTTC. It is translated as CASSQEGLAGIYNEQFF. The chain combines TRBV14 with TRBJ2-1, with 12 positions matching TRBD2. The CDR3 consists of 17 residues. Germline assignment: CDR1 SGHDN and CDR2 FVKESK. After removal of 0 bases from V and 4 bases from J, the junction contained 4 bases not matched to a gene.